The 28 T cell receptor beta chains given below trace back to one sample, sequenced in a study of blood T cell repertoires in COVID-19. Method: immunoSEQ multiplex PCR; TCRdb's copy keeps in-frame clones and lacks some. The sample consists of over 40,000 clones, around 86% of them appearing once. Sequences were obtained from peripheral blood. All receptors derive from a man in his fifties or sixties with active COVID-19.

The chain couples TRBV11-3 to TRBJ2-3; no definite D call. Germline lookup yields CDR1 SGHNT and CDR2 YENEEA. V lost 0 bases to trimming and J lost 0 bases, with 4 bases between them. The CDR3 runs to 14 residues. The CDR3 region has the DNA TGTGCCAGCAGCTTAGACCCTAGCACAGATACGCAGTATTTT. The encoded protein is CASSLDPSTDTQYF.

This clone occurred once. This chain joins TRBV28 and TRBJ2-7; a weak D match, TRBD2 (5 bases). This CDR3 is built from 11 residues. V lost 4 bases and J 8 bases, leaving 9 bases between the germline ends. The germline gives CDR1 MDHEN, CDR2 SYDVKM. CDR3 nucleotides: TGTGCCAGCAGTTCGCTAGCAAAGCAGTACTTC. Translation: CASSSLAKQYF.

This clone was seen once. V is TRBV24-1 and J is TRBJ1-1; D is possibly TRBD1 (5 bases). CDR3 length: 13 residues. Germline lookup yields CDR1 KGHDR and CDR2 SFDVKD. V lost 11 bases, J lost 2 bases, and 14 bases lay in between. CDR3 in amino acids: CASKGAANTEAFF. As DNA, the CDR3 is TGTGCCAGCAAAGGGGCCGCTAACACTGAAGCTTTCTTT.

J is TRBJ1-1 and V is TRBV27, with D possibly matching TRBD1 (6 bases). Germline V CDR1 and CDR2: MNHEY, SMNVEV (reference sequence). The CDR3 contains 15 residues. The V and J ends lost 2 bases and 5 bases respectively, with 15 bases between them. CDR3 DNA: TGTGCCAGCAGTTTAAACTTGGGGACATGGACTGAAGCTTTCTTT. Protein product: CASSLNLGTWTEAFF.

The V and J genes are TRBV28 and TRBJ1-6, with a weak D call TRBD1 (6 bases). The CDR3 length is 13 residues. V lost 5 bases and J lost 7, with 9 bases in between. From germline, CDR1 is MDHEN and CDR2 SYDVKM. The CDR3 DNA reads as TGTGCCAGCAGTGTAACAGGGAATTCACCCCTCCACTTT. It is translated as CASSVTGNSPLHF.

The chain carries TRBV2 and TRBJ2-3, with 7 bases that match TRBD1. The V gene's germline CDR1 is SNHLY and CDR2 FYNNEI. V lost 6 bases, J lost 1 base, and 10 bases stayed unmatched. The CDR3 sequence is 16 residues long. The CDR3 DNA reads as TGTGCCAGCAGGGAGCGGACAGGTTCCGGCACAGATACGCAGTATTTT. It is translated as CASRERTGSGTDTQYF. The variable domain in full, completed from reference TRBV2 and TRBJ2-3, reads EPEVTQTPSHQVTQMGQEVILRCVPISNHLYFYWYRQILGQKVEFLVSFYNNEISEKSEIFDDQFSVERPDGSNFTLKIRSTKLEDSAMYFCASRERTGSGTDTQYFGPGTRLTVL.

The chain carries TRBV29-1 and TRBJ2-1; TRBD2 agrees at 12 bases. CDR3 length: 16 residues. Per the germline V gene, CDR1 is SQVTM and CDR2 is ANQGSEA. V trimming: 1 base; J trimming: 7 bases; junction bases outside the gene matches: 8. CDR3 residues: CSVEGTSGMRANEQFF. The CDR3, as DNA: TGCAGCGTTGAAGGGACTAGCGGGATGCGGGCTAATGAGCAGTTCTTC.

The CDR3, as DNA: TGTGCCAGCAGTGACTCGGACAGGGGTAACTACGAGCAGTACTTC. This codes for CASSDSDRGNYEQYF. The V call is TRBV6-4, the J call TRBJ2-7; 9 bases are a match to TRBD1. In germline, CDR1 is MRHNA, CDR2 SNTAGT. The V gene end was trimmed by 0 bases and the J gene end by 3 bases; junction bases not matched to a gene: 3. The CDR3 runs 15 residues.

V and J are TRBV24-1 and TRBJ2-3; 9 nucleotides align to TRBD1. Trimming removed 4 bases from V and 1 base from J; junction bases left unmatched: 8. The CDR3 runs 17 residues. From germline, CDR1 is KGHDR and CDR2 SFDVKD. Written as DNA, the CDR3 is TGTGCCACCAGTGACACGCGGACAGGGGCAGGCACAGATACGCAGTATTTT. This codes for CATSDTRTGAGTDTQYF.

This clone was seen a handful of times. The chain couples TRBV18 to TRBJ1-3; 8 bases map to TRBD1. Trimming took 5 bases from V and 0 from J; bases not matched to a gene: 3. The germline CDR1 and CDR2 sequences are KGHSH and LQKENI. CDR3 length equals 15 residues. Here the CDR3 DNA reads TGTGCCAGCTCAGACGGACAGGGCTCTGGAAACACCATATATTTT. Its protein product is CASSDGQGSGNTIYF.

This clone was seen once. The V call is TRBV4-1, the J call TRBJ2-7, with 13 nucleotides matching TRBD2. CDR1 and CDR2 (germline): MGHRA, YSYEKL. V dropped 0 bases and J dropped 3; count of bases not matched to a gene: 2. The CDR3 has 16 residues. The CDR3 protein is CASSQEGLAGIYEQYF. In DNA, the CDR3 is TGCGCCAGCAGCCAAGAGGGACTAGCGGGGATCTACGAGCAGTACTTC.

This sequence joins TRBV2 and TRBJ2-7; 9 positions match TRBD2. V lost 6 bases to trimming and J lost 0 bases; unmatched junction nucleotides: 3. Germline V gene sequence: CDR1 SNHLY, CDR2 FYNNEI. The CDR3 length is 14 residues. CDR3 nucleotide sequence: TGTGCCAGCAGGGTAGCGGGGGCCTCCTACGAGCAGTACTTC. Translating gives CASRVAGASYEQYF.

In DNA, the CDR3 is TGTGCCAGCAGACCCCATGACACTTACACAGATACGCAGTATTTT. Translating gives CASRPHDTYTDTQYF. The chain carries TRBV5-4 and TRBJ2-3, with D hard to call. CDR3 length: 15 amino acids. CDR1 and CDR2 (germline): SGHNT, YYREEE (reference sequence). The V end was cut by 5 bases, the J end by 2 bases, with 15 bases between.

This chain joins TRBV6-5 and TRBJ1-5; D may be TRBD1 (6 bases). The CDR3 runs 15 residues. The germline V and J ends were trimmed by 0 bases and 2 bases, with 8 bases remaining between them. Germline V CDR1 and CDR2: MNHEY, SVGAGI. The CDR3 DNA reads as TGTGCCAGCAGTTACTCGAACAGGGGCAATCAGCCCCAGCATTTT. It codes for CASSYSNRGNQPQHF.

The chain carries TRBV25-1 and TRBJ1-5; D not resolved. The CDR3 is made up of 15 amino acids. Germline CDR1 MGHDK, CDR2 SYGVNS. V lost 5 bases to trimming and J lost 6 bases, with 17 bases between them. The CDR3 region has the DNA TGTGCCAGCAGTTCTGCGGACGAGGAGGGTCAGCCCCAGCATTTT. Protein: CASSSADEEGQPQHF.

The chain links TRBV7-9 to TRBJ2-3; 9 bases line up with TRBD1. V shed 7 bases, J shed 5 bases, and the junction held 7 bases outside the gene matches. This CDR3 is built from 14 residues. Germline CDR1 reads SEHNR; CDR2 reads FQNEAQ (reference sequence). The CDR3 loop is CASNRQGVGDTQYF. CDR3 nucleotides: TGTGCCAGCAACAGACAGGGGGTGGGAGATACGCAGTATTTT.

The V and J genes are TRBV20-1 and TRBJ2-3; TRBD2 might be the D (5 bases). The germline V and J ends were trimmed by 3 bases and 6 bases, with 7 bases remaining between them. Per the germline V gene, CDR1 is DFQATT and CDR2 is SNEGSKA (reference sequence). The CDR3 is 11 amino acids. As DNA, the CDR3 is TGCAGTGCTAGTACGGGGGATACGCAGTATTTT. Protein product: CSASTGDTQYF.

This chain connects TRBV6-5 to TRBJ2-7, with 9 bases lining up with TRBD1. Germline values: CDR1 MNHEY, CDR2 SVGAGI. The CDR3 loop spans 14 amino acids. The ends lost 6 bases at V and 3 bases at J; junction bases unmatched: 6. The CDR3 DNA reads as TGTGCCAGCAGCCCGGGACAGGGATTCTACGAGCAGTACTTC. Translating it yields CASSPGQGFYEQYF.

This rearrangement joins TRBV28 to TRBJ2-7; TRBD1 matches at 8 bases. This CDR3 region has 14 residues. Germline CDR1 reads MDHEN; CDR2 reads SYDVKM. V shed 6 bases and J 5 bases; nucleotides not matched to a gene: 9. In DNA form, the CDR3 reads TGTGCCAGCAGAGAGAGGACAGGGAGCCACGAGCAGTACTTC. This translates into CASRERTGSHEQYF.

This clone was detected only once. The rearrangement uses TRBV15 and TRBJ2-7; D is uncertain. CDR3 length: 14 residues. Trimming left V 0 bases short and J 5 bases short, with 11 bases between. Looked up from germline, CDR1 is LNHNV and CDR2 is YYDKDF (reference sequence). The CDR3 DNA follows: TGTGCCACCAGCAGAGATACGGGTCCCAACGAGCAGTACTTC. Amino acid sequence: CATSRDTGPNEQYF.

This clone was counted a few times. This chain joins TRBV9 and TRBJ2-5; TRBD2 matches at 13 bases. Trimming took 6 bases from V and 5 from J; bases not matched to a gene: 7. This CDR3 is 15 amino acids long. CDR1 and CDR2 (germline): SGDLS, YYNGEE. Here the CDR3 reads CASNPGLAGVETQYF. The DNA of the CDR3 is TGTGCCAGCAACCCCGGACTAGCGGGGGTTGAGACCCAGTACTTC.

The genes are TRBV4-1 and TRBJ1-2; 8 positions match TRBD1. Germline values: CDR1 MGHRA, CDR2 YSYEKL. V shed 2 bases, J shed 0 bases, and the junction held 5 bases outside the gene matches. The CDR3 runs to 16 residues. The CDR3 DNA reads TGCGCCAGCAGCCAACCGCGACAGGGGTCTAACTATGGCTACACCTTC. Amino acids: CASSQPRQGSNYGYTF.

The chain combines TRBV5-6 with TRBJ2-2; D unresolved. The CDR3 consists of 16 residues. Germline CDR1 is SGHDT and CDR2 is YYEEEE. The germline V and J ends were trimmed by 0 bases and 3 bases, with 12 bases remaining between them. The CDR3 bases are TGTGCCAGCAGCTTGGATTTGCAGGTCGACACCGGGGAGCTGTTTTTT. This codes for CASSLDLQVDTGELFF.

As DNA, the CDR3 is TGTGCCAGCAGTTCCTCCCGACTAGCTGATAGCTCCTACAATGAGCAGTTCTTC. Protein: CASSSSRLADSSYNEQFF. The chain employs TRBV28 and TRBJ2-1, with 7 bases identical to TRBD2. CDR3 length: 18 residues. The germline V gene encodes CDR1 MDHEN and CDR2 SYDVKM. Germline trimming cut 4 bases from V and 0 bases from J; bases unmatched to any gene: 12.

This clone was seen once. The chain carries TRBV9 and TRBJ1-2, with TRBD1 identical over 8 bases. The CDR3 covers 13 residues. J was trimmed by 8 bases and V by 2 bases; bases with no gene match: 5. Germline CDR1 reads SGDLS; CDR2 reads YYNGEE. CDR3 loop: CASSVQGARGYTF. The CDR3 DNA sequence: TGTGCCAGCAGCGTTCAGGGGGCTAGAGGCTACACCTTC.

V gene TRBV6-4 combines with J gene TRBJ1-5; 8 bases are a match to TRBD1. The germline gives CDR1 MRHNA, CDR2 SNTAGT. V lost 6 bases, J lost 6 bases, and 13 bases stayed unmatched. The CDR3 extends over 16 amino acids. CDR3 protein: CASRRTGPVRGQPQHF. DNA for the CDR3: TGTGCCAGCAGGAGGACAGGGCCCGTCAGAGGTCAGCCCCAGCATTTT.

CDR3 loop: CASSYSMSGGKNEQYF. The CDR3 DNA follows: TGTGCCAGCAGTTACTCGATGTCGGGAGGTAAGAACGAGCAGTACTTC. The V gene is TRBV6-6, the J gene TRBJ2-7, with TRBD2 matching over 7 bases. The CDR3 is 16 amino acids. V lost 0 bases and J lost 5; bases outside the gene matches: 10. Germline V gene data show CDR1 as MNHNY and CDR2 as SVGAGI (reference sequence).

CDR3 sequence (DNA): TGTGCCAGCAGTTTAGATAGGATGACGGGAAACATTCAGTACTTC. Its protein is CASSLDRMTGNIQYF. V usage is TRBV5-4 and J usage is TRBJ2-4; D unclear. Germline assignment: CDR1 SGHNT and CDR2 YYREEE (reference sequence). The V end was cut by 5 bases, the J end by 6 bases, with 18 bases between. This CDR3 comprises 15 residues.